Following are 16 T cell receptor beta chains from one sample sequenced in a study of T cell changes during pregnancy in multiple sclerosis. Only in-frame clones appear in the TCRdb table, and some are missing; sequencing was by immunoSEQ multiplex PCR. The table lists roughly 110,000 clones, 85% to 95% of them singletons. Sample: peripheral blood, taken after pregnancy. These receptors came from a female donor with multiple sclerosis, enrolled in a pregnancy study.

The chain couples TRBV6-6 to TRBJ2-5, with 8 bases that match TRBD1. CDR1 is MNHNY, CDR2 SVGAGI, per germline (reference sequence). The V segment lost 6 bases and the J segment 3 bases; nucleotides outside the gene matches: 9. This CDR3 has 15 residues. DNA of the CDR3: TGTGCCAGCAGGGACTGGGACAGGACTGAAGAGACCCAGTACTTC. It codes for CASRDWDRTEETQYF.

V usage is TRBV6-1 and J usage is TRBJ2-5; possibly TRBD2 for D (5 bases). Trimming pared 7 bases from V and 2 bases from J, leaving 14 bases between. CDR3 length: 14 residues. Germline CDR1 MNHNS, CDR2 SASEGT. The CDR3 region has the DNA TGTGCCAGCAAGAGGGAGCCTACGCAAGAGACCCAGTACTTC. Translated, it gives CASKREPTQETQYF.

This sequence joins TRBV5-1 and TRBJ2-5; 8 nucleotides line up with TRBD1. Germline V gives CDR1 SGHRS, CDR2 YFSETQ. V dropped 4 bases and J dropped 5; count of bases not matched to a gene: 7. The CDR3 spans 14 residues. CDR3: CASSTGTGGETQYF. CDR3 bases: TGCGCCAGCAGCACAGGGACAGGCGGGGAGACCCAGTACTTC.

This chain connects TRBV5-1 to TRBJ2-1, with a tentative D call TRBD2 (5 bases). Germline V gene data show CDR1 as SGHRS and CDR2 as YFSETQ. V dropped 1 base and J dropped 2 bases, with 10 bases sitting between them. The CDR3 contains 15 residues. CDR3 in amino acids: CASSLSQTTYNEQFF. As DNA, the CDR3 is TGCGCCAGCAGCTTGTCCCAGACTACCTACAATGAGCAGTTCTTC. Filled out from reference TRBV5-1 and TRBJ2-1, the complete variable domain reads KAGVTQTPRYLIKTRGQQVTLSCSPISGHRSVSWYQQTPGQGLQFLFEYFSETQRNKGNFPGRFSGRQFSNSRSEMNVSTLELGDSALYLCASSLSQTTYNEQFFGPGTRLTVL.

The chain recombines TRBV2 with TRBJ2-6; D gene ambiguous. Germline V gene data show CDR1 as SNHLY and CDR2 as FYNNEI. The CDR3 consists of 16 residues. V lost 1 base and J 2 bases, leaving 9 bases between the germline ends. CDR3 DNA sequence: TGTGCCAGCAGTGAAGGGCAGGTGGCTGGGGCCAACGTCCTGACTTTC. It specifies CASSEGQVAGANVLTF.

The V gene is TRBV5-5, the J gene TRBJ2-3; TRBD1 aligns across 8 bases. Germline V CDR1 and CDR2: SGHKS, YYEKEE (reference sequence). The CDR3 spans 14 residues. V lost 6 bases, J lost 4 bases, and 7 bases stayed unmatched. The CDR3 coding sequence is TGTGCCAGCACCCTGGACAGGGAGGCAGATACGCAGTATTTT. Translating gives CASTLDREADTQYF.

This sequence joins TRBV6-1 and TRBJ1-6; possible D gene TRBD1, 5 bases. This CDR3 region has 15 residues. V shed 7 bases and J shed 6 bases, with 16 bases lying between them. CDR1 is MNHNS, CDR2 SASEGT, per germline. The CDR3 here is CASTQQDQGNSPLHF. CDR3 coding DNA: TGTGCCAGCACTCAACAGGATCAGGGTAATTCACCCCTCCACTTT.

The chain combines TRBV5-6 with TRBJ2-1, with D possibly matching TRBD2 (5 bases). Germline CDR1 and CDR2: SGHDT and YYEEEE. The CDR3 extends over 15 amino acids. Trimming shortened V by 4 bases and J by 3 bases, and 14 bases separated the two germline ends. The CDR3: CASSQTPGIYNEQFF. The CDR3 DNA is TGTGCCAGCAGCCAGACGCCCGGGATCTACAATGAGCAGTTCTTC.

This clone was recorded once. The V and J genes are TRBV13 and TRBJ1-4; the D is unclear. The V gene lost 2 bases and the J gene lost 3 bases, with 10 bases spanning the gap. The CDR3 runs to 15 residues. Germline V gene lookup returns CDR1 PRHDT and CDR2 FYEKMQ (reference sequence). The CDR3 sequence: CASSLSGSPNEKLFF. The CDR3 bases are TGTGCCAGCAGCTTATCGGGGTCTCCTAATGAAAAACTGTTTTTT.

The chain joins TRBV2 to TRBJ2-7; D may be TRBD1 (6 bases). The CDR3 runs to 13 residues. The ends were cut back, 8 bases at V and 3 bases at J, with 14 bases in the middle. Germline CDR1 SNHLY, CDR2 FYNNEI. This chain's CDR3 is CASPRGSFYEQYF. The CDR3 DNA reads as TGTGCCAGCCCCAGGGGTAGCTTCTACGAGCAGTACTTC.

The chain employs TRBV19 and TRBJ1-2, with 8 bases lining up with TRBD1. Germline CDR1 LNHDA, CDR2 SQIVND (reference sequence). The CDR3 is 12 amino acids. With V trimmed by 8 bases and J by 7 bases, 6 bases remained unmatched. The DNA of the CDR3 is TGTGCCAGTGGACAGGGTACCTTTGGCTACACCTTC. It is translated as CASGQGTFGYTF.

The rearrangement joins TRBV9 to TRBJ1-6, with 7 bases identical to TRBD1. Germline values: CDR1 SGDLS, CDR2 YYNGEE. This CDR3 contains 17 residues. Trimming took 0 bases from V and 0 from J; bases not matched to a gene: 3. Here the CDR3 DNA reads TGTGCCAGCAGCGTAGAGGCAGGGGGCTCCTATAATTCACCCCTCCACTTT. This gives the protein CASSVEAGGSYNSPLHF.

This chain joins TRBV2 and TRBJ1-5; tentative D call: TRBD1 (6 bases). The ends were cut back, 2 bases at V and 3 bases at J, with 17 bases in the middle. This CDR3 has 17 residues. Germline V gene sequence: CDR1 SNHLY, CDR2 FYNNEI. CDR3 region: CASSERLGAVFNQPQHF. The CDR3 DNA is TGTGCCAGCAGTGAACGACTGGGGGCAGTATTCAATCAGCCCCAGCATTTT.

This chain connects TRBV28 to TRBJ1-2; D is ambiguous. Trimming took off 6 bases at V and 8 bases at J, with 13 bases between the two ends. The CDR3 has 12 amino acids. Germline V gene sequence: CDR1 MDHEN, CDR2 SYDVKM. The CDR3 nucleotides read TGTGCCAGCAGCCATGACACATGGGGCTACACCTTC. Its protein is CASSHDTWGYTF.

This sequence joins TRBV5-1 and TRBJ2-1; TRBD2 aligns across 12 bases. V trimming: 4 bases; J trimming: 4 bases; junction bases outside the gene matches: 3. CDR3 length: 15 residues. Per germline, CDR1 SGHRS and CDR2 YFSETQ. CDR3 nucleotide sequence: TGCGCCAGCAGCCCCGGGACTAGCGGGTACAATGAGCAGTTCTTC. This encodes CASSPGTSGYNEQFF.

CDR3 DNA sequence: TGTGCCAGTAGTTCCCCGGGACTAGCGGGAGTCGAGACCCAGTACTTC. This encodes CASSSPGLAGVETQYF. The J gene is TRBJ2-5, the V gene TRBV19; 14 nucleotides align to TRBD2. The CDR3 runs to 16 residues. Trimming cost V 5 bases and J 5 bases; bases outside gene matches: 7. CDR1 and CDR2 (germline): LNHDA, SQIVND (reference sequence).